Below, 29 T cell receptor beta chains from the same sample are listed, as sequenced in a study of CD8 T cells in Susac syndrome. RNA was extracted with the RNeasy kit, and a quantity of 0.5 to 1 ug was reverse transcribed using random hexamers. TCRdb re-called the immunoSEQ multiplex PCR reads through MiXCR, storing one row per CDR3 protein. Of 170,000 or so distinct CDR3 sequences listed, roughly 95% were seen once; the top ten hold less than 0.2%. Sequenced input: CD8+ T cells from PBMCs. The receptor source for this set is a human donor with multiple sclerosis.

The rearrangement uses TRBV12-3 or TRBV12-4 and TRBJ1-1; no reliable D call. Trimming took off 1 base at V and 3 bases at J, with 12 bases between the two ends. This CDR3 has 15 amino acids. The chain's CDR3 is CASSLDRLVDTEAFF. The CDR3 nucleotides read TGTGCCAGCAGTTTAGATCGTTTGGTTGACACTGAAGCTTTCTTT.

The V gene is TRBV2, the J gene TRBJ1-2; TRBD1 aligns across 8 bases. The CDR3 runs to 15 residues. Germline V gene sequence: CDR1 SNHLY, CDR2 FYNNEI. V shed 6 bases and J 1 base; nucleotides not matched to a gene: 7. CDR3 region: CASRDPDRDNYGYTF. CDR3 coding DNA: TGTGCCAGCAGAGATCCGGACAGGGATAACTATGGCTACACCTTC.

This clonotype was found once. J is TRBJ1-1 and V is TRBV11-1; D might be TRBD1 (5 bases). In germline, CDR1 is SGHAT, CDR2 FQDESV (reference sequence). The CDR3 spans 12 residues. V dropped 5 bases and J dropped 6 bases, with 10 bases sitting between them. The CDR3 region has the DNA TGTGCCAGCAGCATCCGGGACCCTGAAGCTTTCTTT. Residues: CASSIRDPEAFF.

J is TRBJ1-1 and V is TRBV9, with D hard to call. Trimming took 2 bases from V and 6 from J, leaving 8 bases between them. The V gene's germline CDR1 is SGDLS and CDR2 YYNGEE. This CDR3 spans 12 amino acids. CDR3 sequence: CASSVVGAEAFF. In nucleotides, the CDR3 is TGTGCCAGCAGCGTCGTCGGCGCTGAAGCTTTCTTT.

The chain couples TRBV2 to TRBJ2-7; tentatively, D is TRBD2 (5 bases). V lost 4 bases and J lost 5, with 9 bases in between. CDR1 and CDR2 from the germline V gene are SNHLY and FYNNEI. This CDR3 has 12 amino acids. CDR3 residues: CASSGRRNEQYF. The CDR3 DNA sequence: TGTGCCAGCAGTGGGAGGCGGAACGAGCAGTACTTC.

The rearrangement uses TRBV4-2 and TRBJ2-3; unclear D gene. The CDR3 runs 15 residues. Trimming removed 3 bases at V and 1 base at J, with 11 bases between. CDR1 and CDR2 from the germline V gene are LGHNA and YNFKEQ. The CDR3: CASSHGWKGTDTQYF. The CDR3 nucleotides are TGTGCCAGCAGCCACGGGTGGAAGGGCACAGATACGCAGTATTTT.

V and J are TRBV9 and TRBJ2-1, with TRBD2 identical over 12 bases. CDR1 SGDLS and CDR2 YYNGEE come from the germline V gene. J lost 3 bases, V lost 0 bases, and 1 base had no gene match. This CDR3 has 16 amino acids. The CDR3 nucleotides are TGTGCCAGCAGCGTAGGGACTAGCGGGGTCTACAATGAGCAGTTCTTC. Encoded protein: CASSVGTSGVYNEQFF.

The table lists this clonotype with a few counts. The chain couples TRBV12-5 to TRBJ2-7; D is ambiguous. V dropped 1 base and J dropped 3 bases, with 4 bases sitting between them. The CDR3 consists of 12 residues. Germline loops: CDR1 LGHNT, CDR2 FRNRAP. This chain's CDR3 is CASGLAVYEQYF. For the CDR3, the DNA is TGTGCTAGTGGTTTGGCCGTCTACGAGCAGTACTTC.

The chain recombines TRBV5-1 with TRBJ2-7, with TRBD2 matching 10 bases. From germline, CDR1 is SGHRS and CDR2 YFSETQ. Germline trimming cut 4 bases from V and 2 bases from J; bases unmatched to any gene: 6. There are 15 residues in the CDR3. For the CDR3, the DNA is TGCGCCAGCAGCCTTGTAGCGGGGGGAACCTACGAGCAGTACTTC. Translating it yields CASSLVAGGTYEQYF.

The gene calls are TRBV3-1 and TRBJ2-5; D unresolved. Trimming removed 2 bases at V and 4 bases at J, with 11 bases between. From germline, CDR1 is LGHDT and CDR2 YNNKEL (reference sequence). This CDR3 region has 14 residues. CDR3: CASSQSPPAETQYF. The CDR3 nucleotides are TGTGCCAGCAGCCAATCACCCCCAGCAGAGACCCAGTACTTC.

V gene TRBV5-1 combines with J gene TRBJ2-7; 8 bases fit TRBD2. With 0 bases clipped from V and 2 bases from J, the junction kept 4 bases outside the gene matches. The CDR3 is 15 residues long. Per the germline V gene, CDR1 is SGHRS and CDR2 is YFSETQ. CDR3: CASSLARAGAYEQYF. CDR3 bases: TGCGCCAGCAGCTTGGCTCGAGCGGGAGCCTACGAGCAGTACTTC.

The chain links TRBV12-3 or TRBV12-4 to TRBJ1-5; D unresolved. This CDR3 comprises 12 residues. V was shortened by 6 bases and J by 11 bases, with 14 bases between the two germline ends. CDR3 residues: CASSQDVRAQHF. The CDR3 bases are TGTGCCAGCAGCCAGGACGTTAGGGCCCAGCATTTT.

This chain connects TRBV15 to TRBJ1-1; tentative D call: TRBD1 (5 bases). CDR3 length equals 14 residues. Germline V gene sequence: CDR1 LNHNV, CDR2 YYDKDF (reference sequence). Trimming pared 0 bases from V and 6 bases from J, leaving 11 bases between. The CDR3 DNA reads TGTGCCACCAGCAGAGATAGGGGTGGCGCTGAAGCTTTCTTT. Translating gives CATSRDRGGAEAFF.

This rearrangement joins TRBV11-1 to TRBJ2-1, with 9 bases lining up with TRBD2. Germline V CDR1 and CDR2: SGHAT, FQDESV (reference sequence). The ends lost 5 bases at V and 0 bases at J; junction bases unmatched: 20. The CDR3 is 21 amino acids. The CDR3 bases are TGTGCCAGCAGCAGCTCTCCCTTCGCGGGGGGGGACCTTGGCTCCTACAATGAGCAGTTCTTC. It yields the protein CASSSSPFAGGDLGSYNEQFF. Filled out from reference TRBV11-1 and TRBJ2-1, the complete variable domain reads EAEVAQSPRYKITEKSQAVAFWCDPISGHATLYWYRQILGQGPELLVQFQDESVVDDSQLPKDRFSAERLKGVDSTLKIQPAELGDSAMYLCASSSSPFAGGDLGSYNEQFFGPGTRLTVL.

This chain uses TRBV20-1 with TRBJ2-3; D is undetermined. CDR3 length: 9 residues. The V gene's germline CDR1 is DFQATT and CDR2 SNEGSKA (reference sequence). Trimming pared 3 bases from V and 10 bases from J, leaving 5 bases between. CDR3 in DNA: TGCAGTGCTAGCTTGGCGCAGTATTTT. Its protein product is CSASLAQYF.

The chain employs TRBV28 and TRBJ2-5; tentatively, D is TRBD2 (5 bases). V shed 10 bases and J shed 5 bases, with 11 bases lying between them. The CDR3 has 11 amino acids. CDR1 and CDR2 (germline): MDHEN, SYDVKM. The CDR3: CAIGMDETQYF. DNA of the CDR3: TGTGCCATCGGGATGGACGAGACCCAGTACTTC.

The chain employs TRBV2 and TRBJ1-6, with 11 nucleotides matching TRBD1. The V segment lost 11 bases and the J segment 11 bases; nucleotides outside the gene matches: 8. CDR3 length equals 13 residues. Germline V CDR1 and CDR2: SNHLY, FYNNEI. This CDR3 is CAGSGQGDPPLHF. The CDR3 region has the DNA TGTGCCGGTTCGGGACAGGGGGACCCACCCCTCCACTTT.

V gene TRBV19 combines with J gene TRBJ1-2; D gene unclear. The CDR3 consists of 12 residues. CDR1 is LNHDA and CDR2 is SQIVND in the germline V gene (reference sequence). V lost 7 bases and J 7 bases, leaving 13 bases between the germline ends. The CDR3 DNA is TGTGCCAGTATCCGGGCAGGTAGTGGCTACACCTTC. Encoded protein: CASIRAGSGYTF.

V is TRBV18 and J is TRBJ1-2; D gene uncertain. There are 14 residues in the CDR3. The germline V and J ends were trimmed by 1 base and 3 bases, with 9 bases remaining between them. CDR1 and CDR2 (germline): KGHSH, LQKENI. Written as DNA, the CDR3 is TGTGCCAGCTCACCACTGCCGGAGCACTATGGCTACACCTTC. This sequence encodes CASSPLPEHYGYTF.

This clonotype was counted a single time. The chain carries TRBV19 and TRBJ1-1, with unresolved D. The CDR3 is 13 residues long. V was shortened by 3 bases and J by 3 bases, with 8 bases between the two germline ends. CDR1 LNHDA and CDR2 SQIVND come from the germline V gene (reference sequence). The CDR3 is CASSMGGYTEAFF. In DNA form, the CDR3 reads TGTGCCAGTAGTATGGGCGGTTACACTGAAGCTTTCTTT.

The V and J genes are TRBV28 and TRBJ2-1; no definite D call. The CDR3 loop spans 17 amino acids. V was shortened by 2 bases and J by 7 bases, with 21 bases between the two germline ends. Germline values: CDR1 MDHEN, CDR2 SYDVKM. As DNA, the CDR3 is TGTGCCAGCAGTTTAATTCCCCTAGTAGGCGTGGGTAATGAGCAGTTCTTC. This encodes CASSLIPLVGVGNEQFF.

The chain uses TRBV27 and TRBJ2-7; the D is unclear. The CDR3 runs to 13 residues. Germline lookup yields CDR1 MNHEY and CDR2 SMNVEV (reference sequence). V was clipped by 1 base and J by 3 bases, with 7 bases between them. The CDR3 DNA sequence: TGTGCCAGCAGTTTATTGGACGGCTACGAGCAGTACTTC. It is translated as CASSLLDGYEQYF.

V usage is TRBV19 and J usage is TRBJ1-1; D gene ambiguous. This CDR3 has 12 residues. V lost 8 bases, J lost 1 base, and 8 bases lay in between. Looked up from germline, CDR1 is LNHDA and CDR2 is SQIVND (reference sequence). CDR3 coding DNA: TGTGCCAGTTTCGGGAGGAACACTGAAGCTTTCTTT. It is translated as CASFGRNTEAFF. Full variable domain (rest looked up from reference TRBV19 and TRBJ1-1): DGGITQSPKYLFRKEGQNVTLSCEQNLNHDAMYWYRQDPGQGLRLIYYSQIVNDFQKGDIAEGYSVSREKKESFPLTVTSAQKNPTAFYLCASFGRNTEAFFGQGTRLTVV.

This rearrangement joins TRBV2 to TRBJ1-5; a weak D match, TRBD1 (5 bases). Germline lookup yields CDR1 SNHLY and CDR2 FYNNEI. This CDR3 region has 15 residues. Trimming removed 1 base at V and 2 bases at J, with 9 bases between. CDR3 coding DNA: TGTGCCAGCAGTGAAGAGGGGTTAGGCAATCAGCCCCAGCATTTT. This translates into CASSEEGLGNQPQHF.

The chain has TRBV19 and TRBJ1-1; tentatively, D is TRBD1 (5 bases). The germline V gene has CDR1 LNHDA and CDR2 SQIVND (reference sequence). V lost 4 bases and J 7 bases, leaving 16 bases between the germline ends. The CDR3 is 14 residues long. The CDR3 sequence: CASSNGHLKDEAFF. CDR3 bases: TGTGCCAGTAGTAACGGACATCTGAAAGATGAAGCTTTCTTT.

This clonotype was observed a single time. The chain has TRBV15 and TRBJ1-1; D gene unclear. V was shortened by 8 bases and J by 3 bases, with 7 bases between the two germline ends. The germline V gene has CDR1 LNHNV and CDR2 YYDKDF (reference sequence). The CDR3 sequence is 11 residues long. CDR3 amino acids: CATVVDTEAFF. DNA for the CDR3: TGTGCCACCGTGGTGGACACTGAAGCTTTCTTT.

The chain employs TRBV29-1 and TRBJ2-1; 10 bases map to TRBD1. This CDR3 spans 20 amino acids. The germline CDR1 and CDR2 sequences are SQVTM and ANQGSEA. The V gene end was trimmed by 7 bases and the J gene end by 0 bases; junction bases not matched to a gene: 21. CDR3 sequence: CSASGGNRDRGRGSYNEQFF. The CDR3 DNA follows: TGCAGCGCCTCAGGGGGTAACCGGGACAGGGGCCGGGGCTCCTACAATGAGCAGTTCTTC.

This chain joins TRBV7-9 and TRBJ2-1; TRBD1 agrees at 10 bases. V shed 11 bases and J 7 bases; nucleotides not matched to a gene: 5. There are 12 residues in the CDR3. Germline CDR1 and CDR2: SEHNR and FQNEAQ (reference sequence). The DNA of the CDR3 is TGTGCCTGGACAGGGGGTAAAAATGAGCAGTTCTTC. Its translation: CAWTGGKNEQFF.

The J gene is TRBJ2-3, the V gene TRBV13; 7 nucleotides line up with TRBD1. Germline V CDR1 and CDR2: PRHDT, FYEKMQ (reference sequence). The CDR3 consists of 14 residues. With 3 bases clipped from V and 4 bases from J, the junction kept 4 bases outside the gene matches. CDR3 sequence reads: CASSFDRAADTQYF. DNA of the CDR3: TGTGCCAGCAGCTTCGACAGGGCGGCAGATACGCAGTATTTT.